What follows are 27 T cell receptor beta chains derived from one specimen sequenced in a study of T cells in Graves' hyperthyroidism and ophthalmopathy. RNA transcripts served as the template for amplifying TCR beta CDR3 regions. The HTBI primer set was used in a first-round RT-PCR of the TCR CDR3. TCRdb called the multiplex PCR reads again in MiXCR, with one record for every CDR3 protein. The sample holds about 59,000 distinct CDR3 sequences; 53% are singletons and the top ten take approximately 3.6%. Sample: blood. Receptors originate from a woman aged 60 to 75 with Graves' ophthalmopathy.

At least ten counts were recorded for this clonotype. The chain recombines TRBV12-3 or TRBV12-4 with TRBJ1-1; D gene ambiguous. V was shortened by 5 bases and J by 1 base, with 8 bases between the two germline ends. The CDR3 has 13 amino acids. DNA of the CDR3: TGTGCCAGCAGTCAGTACAGGAACACTGAAGCTTTCTTT. Translated, it gives CASSQYRNTEAFF.

This clonotype was observed at least ten times. The rearrangement links TRBV6-1 to TRBJ2-1; the match to TRBD2 covers 9 bases. Per germline, CDR1 MNHNS and CDR2 SASEGT. The CDR3 consists of 15 residues. Unmatched junction bases numbered 13, after V lost 7 bases and J lost 9 bases. The CDR3 sequence: CASIKPGGAGGEQFF. In DNA, the CDR3 is TGTGCCAGCATTAAACCGGGGGGAGCGGGAGGTGAGCAGTTCTTC.

For this clonotype: This sequence may be a read error, since a much larger clone differs from it by one base. V is TRBV30 and J is TRBJ2-4; tentative D call: TRBD2 (5 bases). The V end lost 5 bases, the J end lost 8 bases, and 10 bases lay between the germline ends. The CDR3 sequence is 11 residues long. The V gene's germline CDR1 is GTSNPN and CDR2 SVGIG (reference sequence). The CDR3 nucleotides are TGTGCCTGGGTACGGGGATACATTCAGTACTTC. This sequence encodes CAWVRGYIQYF. The full variable domain, its missing parts supplied by reference TRBV30 and TRBJ2-4, is SQTIHQWPATLVQPVGSPLSLECTVEGTSNPNLYWYRQAAGRGLQLLFYSVGIGQISSEVPQNLSASRPQDRQFILSSKKLLLSDSGFYLCAWVRGYIQYFGAGTRLSVL.

The sample holds many counts of this clonotype. Just one base apart from a much larger clone, this may be a read error. The chain carries TRBV5-5 and TRBJ2-1; 9 nucleotides align to TRBD2. The CDR3 length is 15 residues. The junction had 5 bases not matched to a gene; V was cut back by 3 bases and J by 4 bases. Germline-derived CDR1 and CDR2 are SGHKS and YYEKEE (reference sequence). CDR3 DNA sequence: TGTGCCAGCAGCTCGGAACTAGCGGGTTACAATGAGCAGTTCTTC. It yields the protein CASSSELAGYNEQFF.

This clonotype has at least ten counts. This chain connects TRBV5-1 to TRBJ2-5, with D unclear. Trimming pared 0 bases from V and 1 base from J, leaving 10 bases between. Germline lookup yields CDR1 SGHRS and CDR2 YFSETQ. This CDR3 spans 15 amino acids. The CDR3 nucleotides are TGCGCCAGCAGCTTGGGACTGTTGGTCCAAGAGACCCAGTACTTC. This gives the protein CASSLGLLVQETQYF.

In this sample, this clonotype turned up many times. The chain recombines TRBV5-1 with TRBJ2-3; D might be TRBD1 or TRBD2, each matching 5 bases. Germline loops: CDR1 SGHRS, CDR2 YFSETQ. The CDR3 loop spans 15 amino acids. V was clipped by 4 bases and J by 0 bases, with 12 bases between them. CDR3 coding DNA: TGCGCCAGCAGCCCGGGGACGGTTAGCACAGATACGCAGTATTTT. The encoded protein is CASSPGTVSTDTQYF.

This clonotype was seen a few times. V is TRBV20-1 and J is TRBJ2-3; D possibly corresponds to TRBD2 (6 bases). Looked up from germline, CDR1 is DFQATT and CDR2 is SNEGSKA (reference sequence). This CDR3 has 12 residues. The V end was cut by 6 bases, the J end by 1 base, with 8 bases between. The CDR3 sequence: CSAGGGTDTQYF. CDR3 coding DNA: TGCAGTGCGGGAGGAGGCACAGATACGCAGTATTTT.

In its sample, this clonotype was seen many times. The genes are TRBV7-3 and TRBJ2-1; 11 nucleotides align to TRBD2. Germline loops: CDR1 SGHTA, CDR2 FQGTGA. This CDR3 spans 13 amino acids. J lost 7 bases, V lost 9 bases, and 5 bases had no gene match. The CDR3 protein is CARFSSGGNEQFF. In DNA, the CDR3 is TGTGCCAGGTTTTCTAGCGGGGGGAATGAGCAGTTCTTC.

This clonotype was counted ten times or more. The chain employs TRBV27 and TRBJ2-7; D ambiguous. CDR3 length equals 15 residues. Trimming removed 4 bases at V and 4 bases at J, with 17 bases between. Germline V gene data show CDR1 as MNHEY and CDR2 as SMNVEV (reference sequence). Here the CDR3 DNA reads TGTGCCAGCAGTTGGTCGGCAGAAATTTTGTACGAGCAGTACTTC. Its translation is CASSWSAEILYEQYF.

The sample holds many counts of this clonotype. The chain combines TRBV9 with TRBJ2-2, with TRBD2 identical over 7 bases. Germline values: CDR1 SGDLS, CDR2 YYNGEE. Losses at the gene ends were 0 bases for V and 7 bases for J; bases not matched to a gene: 6. The CDR3 spans 15 residues. The CDR3 loop reads CASSVAGRGGGELFF. The CDR3 DNA is TGTGCCAGCAGCGTAGCGGGGAGGGGCGGCGGGGAGCTGTTTTTT.

This clonotype was counted at least ten times. The V and J genes are TRBV3-1 and TRBJ2-3; possibly TRBD2 for D (6 bases). The germline V gene encodes CDR1 LGHDT and CDR2 YNNKEL (reference sequence). The V and J ends lost 5 bases and 7 bases respectively, with 22 bases between them. The length of the CDR3 is 16 residues. The CDR3 sequence: CASSKNLATEGHTQYF. As DNA, the CDR3 is TGTGCCAGCAGCAAAAATCTAGCGACTGAAGGTCATACGCAGTATTTT.

This clonotype was found once. The chain is built from TRBV12-1 and TRBJ1-2. TRBV12-1 is shown as a pseudogene. This CDR3 has 13 amino acids. CDR3 protein: CASSFGANYGYTF. DNA for the CDR3: TGTGCCAGCAGCTTTGGGGCTAACTATGGCTACACCTTC.

The V gene is TRBV5-1, the J gene TRBJ1-3, with no clear D. V was trimmed by 2 bases and J by 2 bases, leaving 11 bases between them. The germline CDR1 and CDR2 sequences are SGHRS and YFSETQ. CDR3 size: 15 residues. CDR3 bases: TGCGCCAGCAGCTTAAACAGATTACCTGGAAACACCATATATTTT. Protein product: CASSLNRLPGNTIYF.

The chain has TRBV4-2 and TRBJ2-5, with 7 bases matching TRBD2. Per the germline V gene, CDR1 is LGHNA and CDR2 is YNFKEQ. The CDR3 loop spans 13 amino acids. Trimming at V came to 1 base and at J to 4 bases, leaving 0 bases not matched to a gene. In nucleotides, the CDR3 is TGTGCCAGCAGCCAAGGGGAGGGAGAGACCCAGTACTTC. It yields the protein CASSQGEGETQYF.

The chain links TRBV7-2 to TRBJ2-1; D uncertain. Deletions cut 6 bases from V and 6 bases from J, with 12 bases between. Germline V gene lookup returns CDR1 SGHTA and CDR2 FQGNSA. This CDR3 is built from 13 residues. CDR3 coding DNA: TGTGCCAGCAGGTGGCAGGCAGGCAATGAGCAGTTCTTC. Its protein product is CASRWQAGNEQFF.

This chain connects TRBV12-3 or TRBV12-4 to TRBJ2-5; D may correspond to TRBD1 or TRBD2 (6 bases each). This CDR3 is 16 amino acids long. V lost 2 bases to trimming and J lost 5 bases, with 18 bases between them. The CDR3 protein is CASSLRSRGSGETQYF. The CDR3 bases are TGTGCCAGCAGTTTAAGGTCGAGGGGGAGCGGGGAGACCCAGTACTTC.

The chain joins TRBV29-1 to TRBJ2-1; 7 nucleotides match TRBD1. Looked up from germline, CDR1 is SQVTM and CDR2 is ANQGSEA. This CDR3 is built from 13 residues. The V segment lost 8 bases and the J segment 7 bases; nucleotides outside the gene matches: 11. The CDR3 bases are TGCAGCTTAAGACAGGGAGCTGTAAATGAGCAGTTCTTC. It is translated as CSLRQGAVNEQFF.

The chain recombines TRBV3-1 with TRBJ2-2; D perhaps matches TRBD1 (6 bases). The CDR3 is 15 amino acids. V was pared by 4 bases and J by 1 base, with 10 bases between. Germline V gives CDR1 LGHDT, CDR2 YNNKEL (reference sequence). The CDR3 nucleotides are TGTGCCAGCAGCCCGCAGGGGAAGAACACCGGGGAGCTGTTTTTT. Its translation is CASSPQGKNTGELFF.

Note on this clonotype: This CDR3 fails to terminate in the conserved phenylalanine or tryptophan, so it likely reflects a read error. V gene TRBV5-1 combines with J gene TRBJ1-1, with D unclear. Germline V gene data show CDR1 as SGHRS and CDR2 as YFSETQ. V lost 4 bases and J 1 base, leaving 17 bases between the germline ends. There are 16 residues in the CDR3. CDR3 residues: CASSQPTASSNTEAFS. CDR3 nucleotide sequence: TGCGCCAGCAGCCAACCGACGGCGTCCTCGAACACTGAAGCTTTCTCT.

This clonotype has only a few counts. The chain uses TRBV24-1 and TRBJ1-5; D call uncertain. Germline V lookup: CDR1 KGHDR, CDR2 SFDVKD. The CDR3 has 12 amino acids. The germline V and J ends were trimmed by 4 bases and 5 bases, with 5 bases remaining between them. For the CDR3, the DNA is TGTGCCACCAGTGACGCTTATCAGCCCCAGCATTTT. The encoded protein is CATSDAYQPQHF.

The chain employs TRBV5-8 and TRBJ2-5, with 10 bases lining up with TRBD1. Germline CDR1 is SGHTS and CDR2 is YDEGEE. The CDR3 has 14 amino acids. The trim removed 4 bases at V and 5 bases at J, leaving 5 bases unmatched. CDR3: CASSPGTGAETQYF. The DNA of the CDR3 is TGTGCCAGCAGCCCGGGGACAGGGGCCGAGACCCAGTACTTC.

This clonotype was seen more than once but under ten times. A much larger clone differs from this one at a single base, so this may be a read error. The conserved phenylalanine or tryptophan is not found at the CDR3 terminus, so this likely reflects a read error. The chain couples TRBV7-9 to TRBJ2-7, with D perhaps TRBD1 (6 bases). The V gene lost 5 bases and the J gene lost 3 bases, with 14 bases spanning the gap. From germline, CDR1 is SEHNR and CDR2 FQNEAQ (reference sequence). The CDR3 has 14 residues. This CDR3 is CASSAGALRYEQYL. The CDR3 nucleotides read TGTGCCAGCAGCGCAGGGGCTTTGCGCTACGAGCAGTACCTC.

This chain connects TRBV7-3 to TRBJ2-3; D might be TRBD1 (6 bases). Germline assignment: CDR1 SGHTA and CDR2 FQGTGA. Trimming cost V 5 bases and J 11 bases, with 29 bases left between them. The CDR3 is made up of 17 amino acids. The CDR3 here is CASSPWSTDSNYNEQYF. CDR3 nucleotide sequence: TGTGCCAGCAGCCCCTGGTCGACGGACAGCAACTACAATGAGCAGTATTTT.

This chain uses TRBV29-1 with TRBJ1-1, with 11 positions matching TRBD1. CDR3 length: 12 amino acids. Germline V gene lookup returns CDR1 SQVTM and CDR2 ANQGSEA. V trimming: 6 bases; J trimming: 5 bases; junction bases outside the gene matches: 2. This CDR3 is CSVGTGGTEAFF. CDR3 coding DNA: TGCAGCGTAGGGACAGGGGGAACTGAAGCTTTCTTT.

Of note for this clonotype: Being one base from a much bigger clone, this may be a read error. The CDR3, as DNA: TGTGCCGGCAGCCAAACTAACAGGGGCTACACTGAAGCTTTCTTT. Residues: CAGSQTNRGYTEAFF. The chain combines TRBV3-1 with TRBJ1-1; TRBD1 matches at 7 bases. The CDR3 spans 15 residues. Germline V gene lookup returns CDR1 LGHDT and CDR2 YNNKEL (reference sequence).

With regard to this clonotype: The germline gene is not matched at one end of the junction; a read error may be the cause. CDR3 sequence: CDSSPSTGPDTQYF. As DNA, the CDR3 is TGTGACAGCAGCCCATCGACAGGGCCAGATACGCAGTATTTT. The gene calls are TRBV7-2 and TRBJ2-3; 7 positions agree with TRBD1. The CDR3 totals 14 residues. CDR1 is SGHTA, CDR2 FQGNSA, per germline.

This clonotype came up once. The rearrangement uses TRBV15 and TRBJ1-1; TRBD1 agrees at 8 bases. The CDR3 loop spans 18 amino acids. J lost 2 bases, V lost 6 bases, and 17 bases had no gene match. From germline, CDR1 is LNHNV and CDR2 YYDKDF (reference sequence). CDR3 in DNA: TGTGCCACCAGACCGGGACAGGACTCCTCCTGGTTCAACACTGAAGCTTTCTTT. Protein: CATRPGQDSSWFNTEAFF.